This T cell receptor (beta chain) was sequenced in a study of PD-1 blockade in mismatch repair-deficient tumors. Clones were sequenced by immunoSEQ multiplex PCR, and TCRdb holds only the in-frame ones, with some missing. In the table there are approximately 110,000 clones, around 80% of which are singletons. Germline V lookup: CDR1 SQVTM, CDR2 ANQGSEA. Between the trimmed V and J ends, which lost 4 bases and 0 bases, there was a span of 1 base. The CDR3 is made up of 12 amino acids. PCR or immunohistochemistry showed mismatch repair deficiency in every enrolled patient. This receptor was obtained from an adult with mismatch repair-deficient cancer. The gene calls are TRBV29-1 and TRBJ2-6; D remains unclear. This specimen was peripheral blood, taken approximately 64 weeks after starting pembrolizumab. CDR3 sequence: CSVVSGANVLTF. DNA for the CDR3: TGCAGCGTTGTCTCTGGGGCCAACGTCCTGACTTTC.